The sample holds a few counts of the clone carrying this T cell receptor (beta chain). Its target is unknown. The data were obtained in a study of T cell repertoires in cytomegalovirus infection. V was clipped by 0 bases and J by 7 bases, with 8 bases between them. Per germline, CDR1 SGHDT and CDR2 YYEEEE. There are 12 residues in the CDR3. Study-level findings and limits: There were HLA-C-restricted CMV-specific TCR beta clonotypes dominating the ex vivo response.

In TCRdb, the reads were re-called with MiXCR into one record per CDR3 protein. Here the sample spans about 400,000 distinct CDR3 sequences, approximately 30% being singletons. Sample: cultured PBMCs, taken from culture after CMV antigen stimulation. This TCR derives from a human donor in good health (CMV status not recorded). Some clones in this sample may be carry-over from other donors' samples. The rearrangement uses TRBV5-6 and TRBJ2-7, with no clear D. CDR3 loop: CASSLGRYEQYV. DNA for the CDR3: TGTGCCAGCAGCTTGGGTAGATATGAGCAGTACGTC.